The clone carrying this T cell receptor beta chain came up a few times. What it binds is not known. This sample is drawn from a study of T cell repertoires in cytomegalovirus infection. Study background: Evidence of both CMV infection and a matching HLA type came from public TCR beta signatures.

Points from the study as a whole: CMV-specific TCR beta clonotypes restricted by HLA-C dominated the ex vivo response.

MiXCR, run by TCRdb on the reads, gives a single entry per CDR3 protein. The sample lists roughly 500,000 distinct CDR3 sequences, 30% to 35% occurring once. This receptor was taken from a human donor in good health (CMV status not recorded). Some clones in this sample may be carry-over from other donors' samples. The specimen was cultured PBMCs, collected from culture after CMV antigen stimulation.

The chain's CDR3 is CASSYSMPSYNEQFF. In DNA, the CDR3 is TGTGCCAGCAGTTACTCGATGCCATCCTACAATGAGCAGTTCTTC. The chain recombines TRBV6-2 or TRBV6-3 with TRBJ2-1; D is undetermined. Trimming cost V 0 bases and J 1 base, with 7 bases left between them. The CDR3 runs 15 residues. Germline V gene sequence: CDR1 MNHEY, CDR2 SVGEGT.